What follows is one T cell receptor beta chain and its context. The CDR3 loop spans 14 amino acids. The germline V gene has CDR1 MDHEN and CDR2 SYDVKM. V shed 8 bases and J shed 2 bases, with 13 bases lying between them. The entry originates in a study of blood T cell repertoires in COVID-19. Overall study: Sample material is recorded as cDNA or gDNA derived from T cells, B-cell-depleted T cells, or PBMCs.

This table comes from immunoSEQ multiplex PCR, and its TCRdb copy is limited to in-frame clones, with some not included. The profile covers 150,000 to 200,000 clones, with approximately 84% appearing a single time and approximately 2.4% taken by the ten largest. The chain combines TRBV28 with TRBJ1-5; D is uncertain. The specimen was peripheral blood. This TCR derives from a human donor with acute or convalescent COVID-19. The donor label of this sample is uncertain. The CDR3, as DNA: TGTGCCAGCGGGGAGGGAATTGGCAATCAGCCCCAGCATTTT. Protein: CASGEGIGNQPQHF.